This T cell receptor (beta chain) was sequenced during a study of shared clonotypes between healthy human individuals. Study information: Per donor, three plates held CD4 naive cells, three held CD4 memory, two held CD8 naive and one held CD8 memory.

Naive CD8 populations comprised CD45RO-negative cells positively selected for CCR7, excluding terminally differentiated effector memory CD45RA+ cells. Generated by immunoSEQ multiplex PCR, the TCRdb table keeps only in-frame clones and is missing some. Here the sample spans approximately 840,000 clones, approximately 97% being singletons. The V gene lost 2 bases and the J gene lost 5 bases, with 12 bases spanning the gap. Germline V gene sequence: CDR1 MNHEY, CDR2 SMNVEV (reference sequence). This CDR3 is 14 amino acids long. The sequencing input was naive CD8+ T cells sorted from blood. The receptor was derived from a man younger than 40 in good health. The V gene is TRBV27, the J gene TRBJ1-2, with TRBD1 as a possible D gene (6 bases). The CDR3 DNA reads TGTGCCAGCAGTTTAGTCCCGGGGACATATGGCTACACCTTC. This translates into CASSLVPGTYGYTF.